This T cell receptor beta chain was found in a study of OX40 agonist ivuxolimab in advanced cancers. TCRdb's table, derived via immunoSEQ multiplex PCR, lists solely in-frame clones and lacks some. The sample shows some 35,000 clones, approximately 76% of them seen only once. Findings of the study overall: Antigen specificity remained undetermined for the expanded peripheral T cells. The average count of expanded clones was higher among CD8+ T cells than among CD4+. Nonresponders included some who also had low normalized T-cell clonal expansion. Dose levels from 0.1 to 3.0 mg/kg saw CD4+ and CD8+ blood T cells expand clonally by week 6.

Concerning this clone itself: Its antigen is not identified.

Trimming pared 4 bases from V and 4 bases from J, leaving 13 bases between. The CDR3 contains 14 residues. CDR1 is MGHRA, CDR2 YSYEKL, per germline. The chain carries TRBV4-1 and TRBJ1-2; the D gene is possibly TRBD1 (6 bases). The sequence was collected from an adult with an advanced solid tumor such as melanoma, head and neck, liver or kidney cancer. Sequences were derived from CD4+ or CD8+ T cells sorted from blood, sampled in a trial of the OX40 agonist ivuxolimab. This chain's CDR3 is CASSRTGGGYGYTF. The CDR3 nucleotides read TGCGCCAGCAGCCGAACAGGAGGGGGCTATGGCTACACCTTC.